The present T cell receptor (beta chain) was sequenced within a study of T cells in Graves' hyperthyroidism and ophthalmopathy. Study-wide results and limits: Ophthalmopathy, which appeared later, was predicted by the model a median about 6 months before onset. Ophthalmopathy was separated from stable hyperthyroidism by a 13 V-J model.

Worth noting for this clonotype: Its antigen is currently unknown.

This CDR3 is 13 amino acids long. Germline CDR1 reads SEHNR; CDR2 reads FQNEAQ (reference sequence). Trimming left V 6 bases short and J 5 bases short, with 10 bases between. Graves' hyperthyroidism showing no ophthalmopathy progression within 18 months was considered stable. The source of the PBMCs was over 8.5 ml of fresh peripheral blood. Researchers took RNA transcripts and amplified the TCR beta CDR3 regions from them. Primed by the HTBI set, a first-round RT-PCR was run on the TCR CDR3. TCRdb re-analysed the multiplex PCR reads in MiXCR, keeping a single row per CDR3 protein. This table holds over 300,000 distinct CDR3 sequences, approximately 15% found once.

Sequences were obtained from blood. The chain recombines TRBV7-9 with TRBJ1-4, with TRBD1 as a possible D gene (5 bases). The sequence came from a woman aged 55-70 years with Graves' hyperthyroidism. The DNA for the CDR3 is TGTGCCAGCAGGGGGCATCTAAATGAAAAACTGTTTTTT. Its protein is CASRGHLNEKLFF.